Shown below are 18 T cell receptor beta chains from a single sample sequenced in a study of regulatory T cells in long-lasting Graves disease. The time point here: newly diagnosed GD, antithyroid drugs for less than 3 months. The TCR library used RNA extracted from PBMCs. Relying on iRepertoire HTBI primers and Arm-PCR of CDR3 regions, the team built TCR beta libraries. From the multiplex PCR reads, TCRdb called clonotypes with MiXCR, one entry per CDR3 protein. The sample comprises 400,000 to 550,000 distinct CDR3 sequences, 15% of which are singletons, and 16% rests with the top ten. These data also formed part of another study, on T cells in Graves' hyperthyroidism and ophthalmopathy.

Sequencing was performed on peripheral blood mononuclear cells (PBMCs), taken at new diagnosis, from a patient treated with antithyroid drugs. These receptors originate from a woman aged 30 to 39 with Graves disease.

The chain couples TRBV5-4 to TRBJ2-3; 7 positions agree with TRBD1. Trimming cost V 4 bases and J 6 bases; bases outside gene matches: 5. CDR3 length equals 13 residues. Looked up from germline, CDR1 is SGHNT and CDR2 is YYREEE (reference sequence). The CDR3 loop reads CASSRTGWDTQYF. The CDR3 DNA reads as TGTGCCAGCAGCCGGACAGGATGGGATACGCAGTATTTT.

Here the CDR3 reads CASSQPSAGVSQPQHF. In nucleotides, the CDR3 is TGCGCCAGCAGCCAGCCCTCCGCAGGGGTGAGTCAGCCCCAGCATTTT. The genes are TRBV4-1 and TRBJ1-5, with TRBD1 as a possible D gene (6 bases). Looked up from germline, CDR1 is MGHRA and CDR2 is YSYEKL. Trimming pared 3 bases from V and 6 bases from J, leaving 18 bases between. The CDR3 length is 16 residues.

This clonotype was observed many times. CDR3 in DNA: TGTGCCAGCAGCCATCGGACAGGCAATCAGCCCCAGCATTTT. Amino acids: CASSHRTGNQPQHF. V usage is TRBV6-1 and J usage is TRBJ1-5; D might be TRBD1 (6 bases). The V end lost 6 bases, the J end lost 2 bases, and 11 bases lay between the germline ends. The germline gives CDR1 MNHNS, CDR2 SASEGT. The CDR3 is made up of 14 amino acids.

This clonotype was recorded at least ten times. The chain couples TRBV2 to TRBJ1-4, with TRBD1 matching over 8 bases. V trimming: 6 bases; J trimming: 7 bases; junction bases outside the gene matches: 10. The CDR3 loop spans 15 amino acids. Per germline, CDR1 SNHLY and CDR2 FYNNEI. The CDR3 reads CASRDNRGKTEKLFF. CDR3 coding DNA: TGTGCCAGCAGGGACAACAGGGGGAAAACTGAAAAACTGTTTTTT.

This clonotype was detected many times. The chain carries TRBV5-1 and TRBJ1-1; no reliable D call. Germline lookup yields CDR1 SGHRS and CDR2 YFSETQ. This CDR3 is built from 13 residues. The V and J ends lost 0 bases and 3 bases respectively, with 6 bases between them. The CDR3 DNA follows: TGCGCCAGCAGCTTGGCGAGTTACACTGAAGCTTTCTTT. This translates into CASSLASYTEAFF.

This chain connects TRBV29-1 to TRBJ2-1; no definite D call. The CDR3 runs to 16 residues. The germline V and J ends were trimmed by 0 bases and 0 bases, with 12 bases remaining between them. Germline V gene sequence: CDR1 SQVTM, CDR2 ANQGSEA. CDR3 nucleotides: TGCAGCGTTGAAGATCCGGACGGAAGCTCCTACAATGAGCAGTTCTTC. Translation: CSVEDPDGSSYNEQFF.

This clonotype occurred many times. This rearrangement joins TRBV24-1 to TRBJ2-3; D uncertain. The germline V and J ends were trimmed by 1 base and 0 bases, with 4 bases remaining between them. CDR1 is KGHDR, CDR2 SFDVKD, per germline. The CDR3 is made up of 14 amino acids. The CDR3 protein is CATSDFLSTDTQYF. In nucleotides, the CDR3 is TGTGCCACCAGTGATTTCCTTAGCACAGATACGCAGTATTTT.

Concerning this clonotype itself: A read error may account for a junction end that differs from germline. The chain recombines TRBV5-1 with TRBJ1-2; tentatively, D is TRBD1 (5 bases). Per germline, CDR1 SGHRS and CDR2 YFSETQ. The CDR3 sequence is 13 residues long. CDR3 protein: CASSSQDKYDYTF. CDR3 in DNA: TGCGCCAGCAGCTCACAGGACAAATATGACTACACCTTC. Complete variable domain (other parts from reference TRBV5-1 and TRBJ1-2): KAGVTQTPRYLIKTRGQQVTLSCSPISGHRSVSWYQQTPGQGLQFLFEYFSETQRNKGNFPGRFSGRQFSNSRSEMNVSTLELGDSALYLCASSSQDKYDYTFGSGTRLTVV.

The V and J genes are TRBV9 and TRBJ1-3, with D hard to call. The V gene's germline CDR1 is SGDLS and CDR2 YYNGEE. This CDR3 has 12 residues. V lost 3 bases, J lost 4 bases, and 5 bases lay in between. DNA for the CDR3: TGTGCCAGCAGCGGTCCAGGAAACACCATATATTTT. Residues: CASSGPGNTIYF.

In its sample, this clonotype was seen a few times. This chain joins TRBV6-1 and TRBJ2-1; 10 bases map to TRBD2. The CDR3 runs 15 residues. V trimming: 7 bases; J trimming: 7 bases; junction bases outside the gene matches: 10. Per germline, CDR1 MNHNS and CDR2 SASEGT. CDR3 sequence: CASMRRLAGVNEQFF. CDR3 DNA sequence: TGTGCCAGCATGAGGAGGCTAGCGGGAGTGAATGAGCAGTTCTTC.

The rearrangement joins TRBV5-1 to TRBJ2-6, with 8 bases aligning to TRBD1. The germline V gene encodes CDR1 SGHRS and CDR2 YFSETQ. This CDR3 contains 19 residues. J gave up 0 bases and V 0 bases, and 8 bases lay outside the gene matches. This CDR3 is CASSLAGRGQTSGANVLTF. The CDR3 bases are TGCGCCAGCAGCTTGGCCGGCAGGGGGCAAACCTCTGGGGCCAACGTCCTGACTTTC.

There are many counts of this clonotype. The chain links TRBV27 to TRBJ2-1; the D gene is possibly TRBD2 (6 bases). The DNA end is more similar to TRBJ2-5, so the J call may be wrong. CDR3 length: 14 amino acids. Germline V gene data show CDR1 as MNHEY and CDR2 as SMNVEV (reference sequence). The CDR3 sequence is CASSGGSIGETQYF. The DNA of the CDR3 is TGTGCCAGCAGTGGGGGGTCAATCGGGGAGACCCAGTACTTC.

On this clonotype itself: A much bigger clone sits one base away, suggesting this may be a read error. J is TRBJ2-7 and V is TRBV20-1; perhaps TRBD1 as D (6 bases). With 6 bases removed from V and 3 bases from J, the gap between germline ends came to 24 bases. The CDR3 runs 16 residues. Germline V gene lookup returns CDR1 DFQATT and CDR2 SNEGSKA (reference sequence). CDR3 sequence reads: CSAHSRRPRGLYEQYF. The CDR3 region has the DNA TGCAGTGCCCATTCCCGACGGCCCAGGGGCCTCTACGAGCAGTACTTC.

The chain recombines TRBV25-1 with TRBJ1-5; D is possibly TRBD1 (6 bases). Between the trimmed V and J ends, which lost 2 bases and 3 bases, there was a span of 8 bases. The germline V gene encodes CDR1 MGHDK and CDR2 SYGVNS. This CDR3 contains 14 residues. The CDR3 here is CASSERTDNQPQHF. The CDR3, as DNA: TGTGCCAGCAGTGAAAGGACAGACAATCAGCCCCAGCATTTT.

This clonotype was counted a few times. A much bigger clone sits one base away, suggesting this may be a read error. CDR3 residues: CASNAGGQGENEQFF. CDR3 nucleotides: TGTGCCAGCAACGCCGGGGGACAGGGTGAGAATGAGCAGTTCTTC. The chain carries TRBV7-3 and TRBJ2-1, with TRBD1 identical over 9 bases. CDR1 is SGHTA, CDR2 FQGTGA, per germline. CDR3 size: 15 residues. With V trimmed by 7 bases and J by 7 bases, 11 bases remained unmatched. The full variable domain, completed using reference TRBV7-3 and TRBJ2-1, is GAGVSQTPSNKVTEKGKYVELRCDPISGHTALYWYRQSLGQGPEFLIYFQGTGAADDSGLPNDRFFAVRPEGSVSTLKIQRTERGDSAVYLCASNAGGQGENEQFFGPGTRLTVL.

The chain has TRBV6-2 or TRBV6-3 and TRBJ2-7; D is ambiguous. V was cut by 8 bases and J by 2 bases, with 19 bases left in between. Looked up from germline, CDR1 is MNHEY and CDR2 is SVGEGT. The CDR3 runs 15 residues. CDR3 bases: TGTGCCAGCTTACCCGTCTACTCGAAGACCTACGAGCAGTACTTC. Translating it yields CASLPVYSKTYEQYF.

This clonotype has a count of ten or more. J is TRBJ1-2 and V is TRBV6-5, with D tentatively TRBD1 (5 bases). There are 15 residues in the CDR3. V was clipped by 4 bases and J by 4 bases, with 16 bases between them. Germline CDR1 reads MNHEY; CDR2 reads SVGAGI. For the CDR3, the DNA is TGTGCCAGCAGTTCCAGACAGACAATCCCCTATGGCTACACCTTC. Translated: CASSSRQTIPYGYTF.

This clonotype appeared many times. The chain combines TRBV28 with TRBJ1-5; 8 nucleotides agree with TRBD1. Germline CDR1 is MDHEN and CDR2 is SYDVKM. This CDR3 is 16 amino acids long. The J segment lost 6 bases and the V segment lost 3 bases, leaving 10 bases of the junction unmatched. The CDR3 reads CASSFQLQGAPQPQHF. In DNA, the CDR3 is TGTGCCAGCAGTTTTCAACTTCAGGGGGCGCCTCAGCCCCAGCATTTT.